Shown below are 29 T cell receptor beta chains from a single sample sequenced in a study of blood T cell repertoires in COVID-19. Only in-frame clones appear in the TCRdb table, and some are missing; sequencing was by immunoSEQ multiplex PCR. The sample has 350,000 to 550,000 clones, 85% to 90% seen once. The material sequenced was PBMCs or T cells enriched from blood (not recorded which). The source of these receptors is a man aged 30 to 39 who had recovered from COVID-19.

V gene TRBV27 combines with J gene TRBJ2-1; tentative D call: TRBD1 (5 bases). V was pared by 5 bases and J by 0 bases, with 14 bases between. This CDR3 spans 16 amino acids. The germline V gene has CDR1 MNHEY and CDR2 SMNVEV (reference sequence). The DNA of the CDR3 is TGTGCCAGCAGTCACAGGACGACCCGCTCCTACAATGAGCAGTTCTTC. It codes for CASSHRTTRSYNEQFF.

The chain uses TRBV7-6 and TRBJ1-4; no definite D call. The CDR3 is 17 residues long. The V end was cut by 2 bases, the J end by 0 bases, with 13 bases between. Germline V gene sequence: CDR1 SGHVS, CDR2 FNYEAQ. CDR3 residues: CASSLSSVTSTNEKLFF. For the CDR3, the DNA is TGTGCCAGCAGCTTATCAAGTGTAACTTCAACTAATGAAAAACTGTTTTTT.

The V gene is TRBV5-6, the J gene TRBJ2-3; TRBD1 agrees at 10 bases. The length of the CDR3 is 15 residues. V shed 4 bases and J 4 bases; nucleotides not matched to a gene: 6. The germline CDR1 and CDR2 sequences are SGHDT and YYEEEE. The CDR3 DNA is TGTGCCAGCAGCCTAGGACAGGGGGGGGCAGATACGCAGTATTTT. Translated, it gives CASSLGQGGADTQYF.

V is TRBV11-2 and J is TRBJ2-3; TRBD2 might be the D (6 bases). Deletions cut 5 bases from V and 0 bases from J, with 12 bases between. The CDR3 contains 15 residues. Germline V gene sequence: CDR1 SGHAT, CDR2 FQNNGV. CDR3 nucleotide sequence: TGTGCCAGCAGCCAAGGACTATATAGCACAGATACGCAGTATTTT. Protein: CASSQGLYSTDTQYF.

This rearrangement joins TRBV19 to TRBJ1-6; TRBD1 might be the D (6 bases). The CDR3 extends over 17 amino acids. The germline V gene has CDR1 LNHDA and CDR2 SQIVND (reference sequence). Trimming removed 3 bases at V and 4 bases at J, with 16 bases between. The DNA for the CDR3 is TGTGCCAGTAGTATCCATACAAGGGGGTATTATAATTCACCCCTCCACTTT. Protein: CASSIHTRGYYNSPLHF.

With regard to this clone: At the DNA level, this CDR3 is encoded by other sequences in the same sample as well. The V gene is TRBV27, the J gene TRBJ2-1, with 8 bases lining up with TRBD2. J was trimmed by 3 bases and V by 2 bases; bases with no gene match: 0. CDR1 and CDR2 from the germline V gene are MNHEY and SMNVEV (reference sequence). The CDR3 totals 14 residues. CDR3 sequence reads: CASSLAGGYNEQFF. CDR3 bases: TGTGCCAGCAGTTTAGCGGGGGGCTACAATGAGCAGTTCTTC.

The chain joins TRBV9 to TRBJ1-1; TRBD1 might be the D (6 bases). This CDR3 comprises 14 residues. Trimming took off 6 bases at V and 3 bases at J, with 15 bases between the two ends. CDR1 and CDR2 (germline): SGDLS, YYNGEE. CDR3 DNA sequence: TGTGCCAGCAACAAGAACAGGGATCACACTGAAGCTTTCTTT. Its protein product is CASNKNRDHTEAFF.

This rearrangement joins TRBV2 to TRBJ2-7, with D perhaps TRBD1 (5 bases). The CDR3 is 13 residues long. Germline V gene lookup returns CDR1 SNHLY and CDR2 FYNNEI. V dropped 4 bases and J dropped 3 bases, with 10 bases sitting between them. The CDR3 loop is CASSGITGYEQYF. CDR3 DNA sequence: TGTGCCAGCAGTGGGATCACAGGCTACGAGCAGTACTTC.

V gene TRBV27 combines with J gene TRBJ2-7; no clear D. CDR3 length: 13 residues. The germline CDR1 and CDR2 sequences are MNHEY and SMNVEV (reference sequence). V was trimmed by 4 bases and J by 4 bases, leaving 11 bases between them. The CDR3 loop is CASSSYPPYEQYF. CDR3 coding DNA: TGTGCCAGCAGTTCCTACCCCCCGTACGAGCAGTACTTC.

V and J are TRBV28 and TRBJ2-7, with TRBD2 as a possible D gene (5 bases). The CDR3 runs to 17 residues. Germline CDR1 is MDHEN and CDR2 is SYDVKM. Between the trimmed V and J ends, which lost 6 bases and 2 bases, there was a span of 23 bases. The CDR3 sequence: CASSRRSGGGLAYEQYF. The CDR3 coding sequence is TGTGCCAGCAGCAGGAGGAGTGGAGGAGGACTTGCCTACGAGCAGTACTTC.

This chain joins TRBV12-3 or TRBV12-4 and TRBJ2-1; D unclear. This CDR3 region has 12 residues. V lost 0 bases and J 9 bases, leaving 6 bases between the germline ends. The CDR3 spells CASSLALTEQFF. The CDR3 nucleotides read TGTGCCAGCAGTTTAGCGCTAACTGAGCAGTTCTTC.

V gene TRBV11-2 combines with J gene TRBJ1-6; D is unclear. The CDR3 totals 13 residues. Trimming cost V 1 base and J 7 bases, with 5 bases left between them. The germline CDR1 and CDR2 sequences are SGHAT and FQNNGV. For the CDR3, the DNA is TGTGCCAGCAGCTTAGCGCGGAATTCACCCCTCCACTTT. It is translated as CASSLARNSPLHF.

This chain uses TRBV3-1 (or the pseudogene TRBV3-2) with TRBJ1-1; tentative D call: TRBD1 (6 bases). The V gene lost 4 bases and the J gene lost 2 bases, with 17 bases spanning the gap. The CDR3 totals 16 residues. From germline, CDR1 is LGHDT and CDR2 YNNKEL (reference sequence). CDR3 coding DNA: TGTGCCAGCAGCCCTCAAGAAATGACAGGAAACACTGAAGCTTTCTTT. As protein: CASSPQEMTGNTEAFF.

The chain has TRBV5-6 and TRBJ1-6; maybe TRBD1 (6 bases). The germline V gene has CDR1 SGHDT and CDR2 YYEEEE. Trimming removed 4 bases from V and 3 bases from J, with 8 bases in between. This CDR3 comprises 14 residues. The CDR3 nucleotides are TGTGCCAGCAGCCGCAGGGGCTATAATTCACCCCTCCACTTT. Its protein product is CASSRRGYNSPLHF.

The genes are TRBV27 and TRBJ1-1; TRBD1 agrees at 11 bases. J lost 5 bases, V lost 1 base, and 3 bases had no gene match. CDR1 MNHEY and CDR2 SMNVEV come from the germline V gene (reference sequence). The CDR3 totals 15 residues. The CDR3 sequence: CASSLLGQGETEAFF. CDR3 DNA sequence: TGTGCCAGCAGTTTATTGGGACAGGGGGAAACTGAAGCTTTCTTT.

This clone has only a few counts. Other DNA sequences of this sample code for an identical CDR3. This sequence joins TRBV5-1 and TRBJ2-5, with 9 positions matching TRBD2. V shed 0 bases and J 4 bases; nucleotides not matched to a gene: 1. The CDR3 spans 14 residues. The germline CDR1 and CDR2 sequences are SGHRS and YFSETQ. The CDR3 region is CASSLGGRGETQYF. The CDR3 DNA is TGCGCCAGCAGCTTGGGCGGGAGGGGAGAGACCCAGTACTTC.

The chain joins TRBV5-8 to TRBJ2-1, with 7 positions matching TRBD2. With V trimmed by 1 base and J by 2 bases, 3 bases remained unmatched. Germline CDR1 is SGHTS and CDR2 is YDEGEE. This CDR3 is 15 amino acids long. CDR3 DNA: TGTGCCAGCAGCTTGCGACTAGCAGCCTACAATGAGCAGTTCTTC. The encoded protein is CASSLRLAAYNEQFF.

Here the CDR3 reads CASEGEWNSPLHF. CDR3 in DNA: TGCGCCAGCGAGGGAGAGTGGAATTCACCCCTCCACTTT. The rearrangement links TRBV5-1 to TRBJ1-6, with D uncertain. The V gene lost 7 bases and the J gene lost 7 bases, with 12 bases spanning the gap. This CDR3 contains 13 residues. Germline-derived CDR1 and CDR2 are SGHRS and YFSETQ.

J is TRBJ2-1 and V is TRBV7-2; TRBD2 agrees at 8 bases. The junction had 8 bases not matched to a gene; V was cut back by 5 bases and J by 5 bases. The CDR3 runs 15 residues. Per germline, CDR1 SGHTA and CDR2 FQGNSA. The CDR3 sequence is CASSQVAGLNNEQFF. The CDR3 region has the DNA TGTGCCAGCAGCCAAGTAGCGGGACTAAACAATGAGCAGTTCTTC.

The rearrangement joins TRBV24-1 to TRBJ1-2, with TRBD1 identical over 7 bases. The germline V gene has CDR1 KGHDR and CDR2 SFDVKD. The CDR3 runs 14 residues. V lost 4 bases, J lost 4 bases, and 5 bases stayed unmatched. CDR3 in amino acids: CATSDFTGVYGYTF. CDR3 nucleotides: TGTGCCACCAGTGACTTCACAGGGGTCTATGGCTACACCTTC.

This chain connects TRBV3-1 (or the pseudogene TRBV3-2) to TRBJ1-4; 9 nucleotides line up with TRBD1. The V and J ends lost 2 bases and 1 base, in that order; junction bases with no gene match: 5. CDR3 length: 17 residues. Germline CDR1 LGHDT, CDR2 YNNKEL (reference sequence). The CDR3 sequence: CASSQSGQGVTNEKLFF. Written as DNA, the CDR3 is TGTGCCAGCAGCCAATCGGGACAGGGAGTAACTAATGAAAAACTGTTTTTT.

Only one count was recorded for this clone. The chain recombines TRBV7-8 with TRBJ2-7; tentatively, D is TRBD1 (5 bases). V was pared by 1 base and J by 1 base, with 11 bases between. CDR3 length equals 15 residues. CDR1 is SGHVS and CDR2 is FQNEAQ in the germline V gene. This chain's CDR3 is CASSLVQGSSYEQYF. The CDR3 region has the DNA TGTGCCAGCAGCTTAGTCCAGGGTTCTTCCTACGAGCAGTACTTC.

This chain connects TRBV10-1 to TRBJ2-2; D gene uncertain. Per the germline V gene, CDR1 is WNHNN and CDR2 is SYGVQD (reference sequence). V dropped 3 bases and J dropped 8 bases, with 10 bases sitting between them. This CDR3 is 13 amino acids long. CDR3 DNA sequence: TGCGCCAGCAGTGACGGGTGGAATGGGGAGCTGTTTTTT. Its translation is CASSDGWNGELFF.

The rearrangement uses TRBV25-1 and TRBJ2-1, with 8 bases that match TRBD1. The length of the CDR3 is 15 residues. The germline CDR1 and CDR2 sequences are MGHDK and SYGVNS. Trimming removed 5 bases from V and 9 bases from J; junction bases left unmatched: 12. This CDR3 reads CASSTLDRERGEQFF. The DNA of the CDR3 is TGTGCCAGCAGTACTCTGGACAGGGAACGAGGTGAGCAGTTCTTC.

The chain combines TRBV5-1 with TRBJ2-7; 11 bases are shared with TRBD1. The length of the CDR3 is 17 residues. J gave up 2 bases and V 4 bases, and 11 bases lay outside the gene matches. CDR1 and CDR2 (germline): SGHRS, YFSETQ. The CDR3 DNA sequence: TGCGCCAGCAGCCCCGGGACAGGGGGGTTCCAAGCCTACGAGCAGTACTTC. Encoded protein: CASSPGTGGFQAYEQYF. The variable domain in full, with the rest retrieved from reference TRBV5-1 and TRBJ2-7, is KAGVTQTPRYLIKTRGQQVTLSCSPISGHRSVSWYQQTPGQGLQFLFEYFSETQRNKGNFPGRFSGRQFSNSRSEMNVSTLELGDSALYLCASSPGTGGFQAYEQYFGPGTRLTVT.

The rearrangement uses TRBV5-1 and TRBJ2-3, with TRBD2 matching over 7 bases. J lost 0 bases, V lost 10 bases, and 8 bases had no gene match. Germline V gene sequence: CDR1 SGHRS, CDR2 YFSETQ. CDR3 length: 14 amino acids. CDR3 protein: CACGLAASTDTQYF. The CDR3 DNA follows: TGCGCCTGCGGTCTAGCGGCTAGCACAGATACGCAGTATTTT.

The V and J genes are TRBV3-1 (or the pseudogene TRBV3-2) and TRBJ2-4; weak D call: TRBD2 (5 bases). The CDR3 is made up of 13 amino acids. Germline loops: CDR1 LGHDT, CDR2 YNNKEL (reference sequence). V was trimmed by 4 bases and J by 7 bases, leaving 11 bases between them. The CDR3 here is CASSLGDYNIQYF. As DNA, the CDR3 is TGTGCCAGCAGCCTCGGGGATTATAACATTCAGTACTTC.

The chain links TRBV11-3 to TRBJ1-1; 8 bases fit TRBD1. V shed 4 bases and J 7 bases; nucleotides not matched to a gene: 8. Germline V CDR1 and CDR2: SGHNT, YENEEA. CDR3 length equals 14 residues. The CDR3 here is CASSSSGGPGEAFF. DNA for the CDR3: TGTGCCAGCAGCTCATCAGGGGGCCCTGGTGAAGCTTTCTTT.

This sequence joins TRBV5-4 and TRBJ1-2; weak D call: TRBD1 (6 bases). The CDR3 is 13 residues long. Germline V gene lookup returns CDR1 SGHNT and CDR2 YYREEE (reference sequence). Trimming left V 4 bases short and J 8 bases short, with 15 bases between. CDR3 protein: CASSPGGQSGYTF. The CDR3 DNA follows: TGTGCCAGCAGCCCGGGGGGGCAGTCCGGCTACACCTTC.